These T cell receptor beta chains were read from a single sample in a study of metastatic and nonmetastatic thyroid tumors. TCRdb reprocessed the PCR reads via MiXCR. Of roughly 8,000 clones in the sample, about 23% were seen once. Sequences were obtained from tumor tissue. These TCRs come from a female donor with papillary thyroid cancer or a benign thyroid nodule (not recorded which). Some clones in this sample may be carry-over from other donors' samples. CDR3s include the opening cysteine and the closing phenylalanine or tryptophan. D genes are given only for firm matches. Only part of the rows carry a size: once, few, many, or a class if the clone is expanded.

D,V,J,size,DNA,CDR3
TRBD1,TRBV24-1,TRBJ1-2,few,TGTGCCACCAGTGACCCGGGACAGGTATATGGCTACACCTTC,CATSDPGQVYGYTF
TRBD1,TRBV28,TRBJ2-3,few,TGTGCCAGCAGTATGACCGGGACAGGGGTTACGCAGTATTTT,CASSMTGTGVTQYF
-,TRBV28,TRBJ1-5,medium-sized,TGTGCCAGCAACAGAGTCAGTAAGCCCCAGCATTTT,CASNRVSKPQHF
-,TRBV6-1,TRBJ2-3,medium-sized,TGTGCCAGCAGTGTCTCCGGCACAGATACGCAGTATTTT,CASSVSGTDTQYF
TRBD1,TRBV5-6,TRBJ2-5,-,TGTGCCAGCAGCTTCGTGGGACAGAAAGAGACCCAGTACTTC,CASSFVGQKETQYF
-,TRBV18,TRBJ2-2,many,TGTGCCAGCTCACCAACACAGACCGGGGAGCTGTTTTTT,CASSPTQTGELFF
-,TRBV6-1,TRBJ1-3,large,TGTGCCAGCAGTAAGGTTACAGGTTCGACTTCTGGAAACACCATATATTTT,CASSKVTGSTSGNTIYF
-,TRBV10-3,TRBJ2-5,many,TGTGCCATCAGTGATAGAACCGTAGATAAAGAGACCCAGTACTTC,CAISDRTVDKETQYF
-,TRBV15,TRBJ2-4,many,TGTGCCACCAGCAGAGATGACGGCCTCAGGAACATTCAGTACTTC,CATSRDDGLRNIQYF
TRBD2,TRBV3-1,TRBJ2-4,few,TGTGCCAGCAGCCATTTAGCGGGGGGGATGTGGACCAAAAACATTCAGTACTTC,CASSHLAGGMWTKNIQYF
TRBD1,TRBV7-9,TRBJ1-2,-,TGTGCCAGCAGCTTTCCAGGGGGCAGTTCCTATGGCTACACCTTC,CASSFPGGSSYGYTF
-,TRBV6-1,TRBJ1-6,few,TGTGCCAGCGGGCAGGGGAATTCACCCCTCCACTTT,CASGQGNSPLHF
TRBD1,TRBV27,TRBJ2-2,few,TGTGCCAGCAGTTTCGGGACAGGGGAAGCCGGGGAGCTGTTTTTT,CASSFGTGEAGELFF
-,TRBV6-2/TRBV6-3,TRBJ1-1,-,TGTGCCAGCAGTCACGGACAGAACACTGAAGCTTTCTTT,CASSHGQNTEAFF
TRBD1,TRBV7-9,TRBJ1-1,many,TGTGCCAGCAGGACCACAGGGGCGCGGGTCACTGAAGCTTTCTTT,CASRTTGARVTEAFF
TRBD2,TRBV12-3/TRBV12-4,TRBJ2-7,medium-sized,TGTGCCAGCAGTCTACGACTAGCGGGAGGGCCCGACGAGCAGTACTTC,CASSLRLAGGPDEQYF
TRBD1,TRBV7-8,TRBJ1-6,-,TGTGCCAGCAGCCCTACAGGGGGGAGGGGTAATTCACCCCTCCACTTT,CASSPTGGRGNSPLHF
-,TRBV6-2/TRBV6-3,TRBJ2-5,few,TGTGCCAGCAGTTACTCAGGGGGAAACCAAGAGACCCAGTACTTC,CASSYSGGNQETQYF
-,TRBV5-1,TRBJ2-5,many,TGCGCCAGCAGCTTGGCCGGCCTGATGGGGCAAGAGACCCAGTACTTC,CASSLAGLMGQETQYF
-,TRBV6-1,TRBJ1-6,-,TGTGCCAGCAGCCCACTCCTGGCGTCGTCACCCCTCCACTTT,CASSPLLASSPLHF
-,TRBV18,TRBJ2-1,many,TGTGCCAGCTCACCCCTCCCATACAATGAGCAGTTCTTC,CASSPLPYNEQFF
-,TRBV28,TRBJ1-1,many,TGTGCCAGCAGTGGCAGGGGGAACACTGAAGCTTTCTTT,CASSGRGNTEAFF
TRBD2,TRBV5-1,TRBJ2-3,-,TGCGCCAGCAGCTTGGCCGGGCTAGCGGTAGATACGCAGTATTTT,CASSLAGLAVDTQYF
TRBD2,TRBV6-1,TRBJ2-2,-,TGTGCCAGCACCCCCCTAGCGGATCCGAAAACCCGGGAGCTGTTTTTT,CASTPLADPKTRELFF
-,TRBV27,TRBJ2-7,few,TGTGCCAGCAGGATCCGGGACACTTCCTACGAGCAGTACTTC,CASRIRDTSYEQYF
-,TRBV7-9,TRBJ1-2,-,TGTGCCAGCAGCCGAGCGTTCTCTAGTGGCTACACCTTC,CASSRAFSSGYTF
-,TRBV15,TRBJ2-2,medium-sized,TGTGCCACCAGCAGTACCAGGGGGGGATACACCGGGGAGCTGTTTTTT,CATSSTRGGYTGELFF
TRBD2,TRBV6-4,TRBJ2-3,-,TGTGCCAGCAGGGTAATGGGGGAGGTAGCGGGAATTTCAGATACGCAGTATTTT,CASRVMGEVAGISDTQYF
-,TRBV6-5,TRBJ2-2,few,TGTGTCAGCAGTTACGACGGTGTCGCCGACACCGGGGAGCTGTTTTTT,CVSSYDGVADTGELFF
TRBD1,TRBV2,TRBJ2-2,medium-sized,TGTGCCAGCAGTGGGAGGGACAGGGGGGCCACCGGGGAGCTGTTTTTT,CASSGRDRGATGELFF
-,TRBV19,TRBJ2-2,few,TGTGCCACCCTGGGTGGCCACGGGGAGCTGTTTTTT,CATLGGHGELFF
-,TRBV20-1,TRBJ1-2,many,TGCAGTGCTAGTCCAGAACTTATCAACTATGGCTACACCTTC,CSASPELINYGYTF
-,TRBV10-3,TRBJ1-6,few,TGTGCCATCAGTGATTCGGTTACGGGGATTAGTTCACCCCTCCACTTT,CAISDSVTGISSPLHF
-,TRBV6-1,TRBJ2-7,few,TGTGCCAGCAGCCACCGGGACCCCAGGGACGAGCAGTACTTC,CASSHRDPRDEQYF
-,TRBV5-1,TRBJ2-7,-,TGCGCCAGCAGCTTGGTAGTGGAGGCTCACGAGCAGTACTTC,CASSLVVEAHEQYF
-,TRBV11-2,TRBJ2-7,-,TGTGCCAGCAGCAACAGGGCTTCCTACGAGCAGTACTTC,CASSNRASYEQYF
-,TRBV3-1,TRBJ1-2,many,TGTGCCAGCAGCCCGGCGGATAACTATGGCTACACCTTC,CASSPADNYGYTF
TRBD1,TRBV6-1,TRBJ1-2,few,TGTGCCAGCAGTGGATATCAGGGGGCAACTAACTATGGCTACACCTTC,CASSGYQGATNYGYTF
TRBD1,TRBV6-1,TRBJ1-2,-,TGTGCCAGCAAGGGCAACTTTACAGGGGGGGTCTATGGCTACACCTTC,CASKGNFTGGVYGYTF
TRBD2,TRBV11-2,TRBJ2-5,many,TGTGCCAGCAGCTTAGAGGGGCTAGCGGCAACCGGGACCCAGTACTTC,CASSLEGLAATGTQYF
TRBD1,TRBV5-1,TRBJ2-7,-,TGCGCCAGCAGCTTGGAATCCGGGACAGGTCTCAACGAGCAGTACTTC,CASSLESGTGLNEQYF
-,TRBV6-1,TRBJ2-7,medium-sized,TGTGCCAGCAGTGAAGCGGGAGACTACGAGCAGTACTTC,CASSEAGDYEQYF
TRBD1,TRBV24-1,TRBJ1-2,few,TGTGCCACCAGTGATGCGGACAGGGTCTATGGCTACACCTTC,CATSDADRVYGYTF
-,TRBV20-1,TRBJ2-1,many,TGCAGTGCTAGAGATCTGAGGACTACTACAAGCTCCTACAATGAGCAGTTCTTC,CSARDLRTTTSSYNEQFF
TRBD1,TRBV2,TRBJ2-7,medium-sized,TGTGCCAGCAGTGCACAGGGGATGAACGAGCAGTACTTC,CASSAQGMNEQYF
-,TRBV18,TRBJ1-1,-,TGTGCCAGCTCAGATGGGGCAACCACTGAAGCTTTCTTT,CASSDGATTEAFF
-,TRBV12-3/TRBV12-4,TRBJ1-2,medium-sized,TGTGCCAGCAGTTTATCACACTCTAACTATGGCTACACCTTC,CASSLSHSNYGYTF
TRBD2,TRBV12-3/TRBV12-4,TRBJ2-4,many,TGTGCCAGCAGTCCCGGGACTAGCGGGGGTACCCAGTACTTC,CASSPGTSGGTQYF
-,TRBV10-3,TRBJ1-2,medium-sized,TGTGCCATCAGTGAGTCGGCAGTAATGGCCAGTGGCTACACCTTC,CAISESAVMASGYTF
-,TRBV6-1,TRBJ2-7,many,TGTGCCAGCAGTTTGGGCCGATGGGGCGAGCAGTACTTC,CASSLGRWGEQYF
TRBD2,TRBV20-1,TRBJ2-1,-,TGCAGTGCTAGCGGGGGGACTAGCCCGGTCGGTGAGCAGTTCTTC,CSASGGTSPVGEQFF
-,TRBV5-1,TRBJ2-7,-,TGCGCCAGCAGCTTGGAATCTAGCGGGACAGGGCTTTTAGAGCAGTACTTC,CASSLESSGTGLLEQYF
TRBD2,TRBV28,TRBJ2-7,-,TGTGCCAGCAGTAGAACCGGGACTATCGACTACGAGCAGTACTTC,CASSRTGTIDYEQYF
TRBD1,TRBV5-4,TRBJ2-3,many,TGTGCCAGCAGCCATGGCCAGGGGGTTAGGGGCAACACAGATACGCAGTATTTT,CASSHGQGVRGNTDTQYF
-,TRBV6-1,TRBJ2-6,-,TGTGCCAGCAGTGAAACCGGGGCTGGGGCCAACGTCCTGACTTTC,CASSETGAGANVLTF
-,TRBV20-1,TRBJ2-1,-,TGCAGTGCTAGACCTAGGATAGTTCGGCATTACAATGAGCAGTTCTTC,CSARPRIVRHYNEQFF
-,TRBV11-3,TRBJ2-2,-,TGTGCCAGCAGCCGGGACTCGAACACCGGGGAGCTGTTTTTT,CASSRDSNTGELFF